Sequencing of this T cell receptor beta chain was carried out in a study of low-dose radiotherapy and immunotherapy resistance in tumors. Looking at the study overall: Patients were treated with intravenous nivolumab at 240 mg every two weeks and were also dosed with ipilimumab at 1 mg/kg every six weeks. Starting cycle 1 day 1, oral aspirin 300 mg was given daily for four cycles.

cDNA synthesis used a TRAV/TRBV-specific primer set for both chains. A constant-region primer paired with the V-primer adapter amplified TCRs over around 18 PCR cycles. MiXCR was run by TCRdb on the reads, yielding one entry per CDR3 protein. The sample records some 57,000 distinct CDR3 sequences, under 30% being singletons. This clonotype was counted many times. Time point indicated: after trial treatment. Documented treatment: LDRT plus nivolumab, ipilimumab, low-dose cyclophosphamide and aspirin (RACIN trial). Every donor was treated with nivolumab, ipilimumab, aspirin, low-dose cyclophosphamide and also low-dose radiotherapy. Inclusion covered patients whose advanced solid tumors lacked tumor-infiltrating lymphocytes. Trimming removed 5 bases from V and 4 bases from J, with 14 bases in between. This CDR3 comprises 14 residues. Germline-derived CDR1 and CDR2 are MNHEY and SVGEGT.

The sample here was PBMCs, taken after low-dose radiotherapy plus immunotherapy. The chain is built from TRBV6-2 or TRBV6-3 and TRBJ1-2, with D hard to call. The receptor was isolated from a male donor with prostate cancer. The DNA of the CDR3 is TGTGCCAGCAGTGAGGCCAGAGTGGGCTATGGCTACACCTTC. Translated, it gives CASSEARVGYGYTF.